This T cell receptor (beta chain) was recorded in a study of blood T cell repertoires in COVID-19. Seattle participants joined during active infection and were tracked over time. The V and J ends lost 6 bases and 5 bases respectively, with 17 bases between them. The CDR3 totals 14 residues. In germline, CDR1 is ENHRY, CDR2 SYGVKD. The assay was immunoSEQ multiplex PCR, and TCRdb's table has in-frame clones only and misses some. The sample has almost 200,000 clones, 70% to 80% seen once. J is TRBJ2-7 and V is TRBV10-3; possibly TRBD1 for D (6 bases). The material sequenced was peripheral blood. This TCR came from a middle-aged woman with COVID-19, enrolled during active disease. This chain's CDR3 is CAIRDRSRGDEQYF. The CDR3 DNA follows: TGTGCCATCAGAGACAGGAGCAGAGGCGACGAGCAGTACTTC.